This T cell receptor beta chain was observed in a study of cytomegalovirus exposure and HLA in healthy donors. PCR employed 60 Vbeta and 13 Jbeta primers. Libraries were prepared by immunoSEQ multiplex PCR; TCRdb keeps only in-frame clonotypes and omits some of them. Of roughly 250,000 clones detected, 72% appear once; the ten largest clones hold 2% to 2.5%. Per germline, CDR1 MNHEY and CDR2 SMNVEV (reference sequence). The CDR3 loop spans 14 amino acids. Deletions cut 5 bases from V and 3 bases from J, with 11 bases between. Broader study findings: In a later analysis, specific HLA alleles were associated with 15,000 or so TCR beta sequences at a 0.05 false discovery rate.

Concerning this clone: Its antigen is undetermined.

What was sequenced was PBMCs. This chain joins TRBV27 and TRBJ1-3; TRBD1 might be the D (5 bases). This clonotype was obtained from a female donor in good health and CMV-seronegative. The chain's CDR3 is CASSPQGNGNTIYF. DNA for the CDR3: TGTGCCAGCAGTCCCCAGGGAAATGGAAACACCATATATTTT.